What follows describes a single TCR beta chain. The germline gives CDR1 KGHSH, CDR2 LQKENI. V gave up 1 base and J gave up 2 bases; unmatched junction bases: 6. This CDR3 comprises 17 residues. This sample was included in a study of T-cell memory formation after mild COVID-19. Each CDR3 protein gets one entry after TCRdb re-called the 5' RACE reads with MiXCR. The sample includes roughly 410,000 distinct CDR3 sequences, 20% to 25% of them seen just once. The chain uses TRBV18 and TRBJ2-1; 9 nucleotides align to TRBD2. The sample comprised PBMCs or a T cell subset sorted from them (not recorded which). The sequence came from an adult woman who had mild COVID-19 (a few samples of this study predate the infection). Cell type and time point are not known. The CDR3 nucleotides are TGTGCCAGCTCACCACTCGGCGGGGGGGCCACCTACAATGAGCAGTTCTTC. It specifies CASSPLGGGATYNEQFF.